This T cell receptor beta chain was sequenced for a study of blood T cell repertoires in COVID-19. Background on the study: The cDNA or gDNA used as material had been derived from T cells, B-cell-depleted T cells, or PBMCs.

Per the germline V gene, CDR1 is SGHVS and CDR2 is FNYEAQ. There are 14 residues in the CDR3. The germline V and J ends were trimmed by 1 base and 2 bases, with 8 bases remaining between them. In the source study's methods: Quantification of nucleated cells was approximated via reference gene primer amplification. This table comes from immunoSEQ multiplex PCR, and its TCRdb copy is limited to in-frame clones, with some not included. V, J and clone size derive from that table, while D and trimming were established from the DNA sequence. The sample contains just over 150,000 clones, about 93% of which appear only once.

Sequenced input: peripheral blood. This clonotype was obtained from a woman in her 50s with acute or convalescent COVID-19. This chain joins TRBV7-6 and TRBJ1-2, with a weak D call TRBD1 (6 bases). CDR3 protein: CASSLGDTNYGYTF. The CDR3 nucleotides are TGTGCCAGCAGCTTAGGGGACACGAACTATGGCTACACCTTC.